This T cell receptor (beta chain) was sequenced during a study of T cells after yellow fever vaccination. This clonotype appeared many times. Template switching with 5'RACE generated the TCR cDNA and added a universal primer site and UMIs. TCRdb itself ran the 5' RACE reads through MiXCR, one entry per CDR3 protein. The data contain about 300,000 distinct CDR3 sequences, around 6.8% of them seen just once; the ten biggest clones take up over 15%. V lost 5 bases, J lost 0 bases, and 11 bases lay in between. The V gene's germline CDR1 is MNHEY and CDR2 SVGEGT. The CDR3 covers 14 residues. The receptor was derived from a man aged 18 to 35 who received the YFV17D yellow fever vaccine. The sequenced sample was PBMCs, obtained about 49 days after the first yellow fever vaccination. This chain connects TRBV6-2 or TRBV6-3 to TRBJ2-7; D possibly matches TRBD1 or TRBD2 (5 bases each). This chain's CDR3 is CASSLGAFSYEQYV. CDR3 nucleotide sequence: TGTGCCAGCAGTCTCGGGGCCTTCTCCTACGAGCAGTACGTC.